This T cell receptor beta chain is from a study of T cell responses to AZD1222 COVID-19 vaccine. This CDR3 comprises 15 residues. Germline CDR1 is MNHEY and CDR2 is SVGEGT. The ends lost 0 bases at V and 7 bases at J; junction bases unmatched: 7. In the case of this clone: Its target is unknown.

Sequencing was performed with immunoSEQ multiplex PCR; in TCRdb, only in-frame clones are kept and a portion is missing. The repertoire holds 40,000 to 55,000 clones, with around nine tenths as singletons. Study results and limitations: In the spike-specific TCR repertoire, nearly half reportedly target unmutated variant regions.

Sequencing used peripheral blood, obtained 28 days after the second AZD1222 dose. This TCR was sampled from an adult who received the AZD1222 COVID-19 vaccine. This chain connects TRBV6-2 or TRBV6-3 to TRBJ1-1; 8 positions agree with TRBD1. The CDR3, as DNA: TGTGCCAGCAGTTACTCGACAGGGACAGGAAGTGAAGCTTTCTTT. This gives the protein CASSYSTGTGSEAFF.